The 21 T cell receptor beta chains reported below all come from one sample, sequenced in a study of T-cell reconstitution after alpha-beta-depleted transplantation in children. A library of TCRbeta sequences, prepared with unique molecular identifiers, was generated. TCRdb re-analysed the PCR reads in MiXCR, keeping a single row per CDR3 protein. The sample contains more than 550,000 distinct CDR3 sequences, approximately 10% of which appear only once. The sample here was PBMCs from the stem cell graft donor, taken from the stem cell graft. The receptors here all came from a human donor who donated a stem cell graft to a child with acute myeloid leukemia.

This clonotype was seen ten or more times. This sequence joins TRBV3-1 and TRBJ2-3; D uncertain. V shed 0 bases and J shed 6 bases, with 13 bases lying between them. Germline assignment: CDR1 LGHDT and CDR2 YNNKEL (reference sequence). The CDR3 loop spans 15 amino acids. The CDR3 loop is CASSQDAGMMDTQYF. As DNA, the CDR3 is TGTGCCAGCAGCCAAGACGCCGGAATGATGGATACGCAGTATTTT.

This clonotype was observed a handful of times. The chain joins TRBV7-9 to TRBJ2-7; D is perhaps TRBD2 (6 bases). The CDR3 has 12 amino acids. The ends were cut back, 5 bases at V and 6 bases at J, with 11 bases in the middle. CDR1 is SEHNR and CDR2 is FQNEAQ in the germline V gene (reference sequence). In nucleotides, the CDR3 is TGTGCCAGCAGCGACCGGGGGTCCGAGCAGTACTTC. It specifies CASSDRGSEQYF.

This clonotype was counted ten times or more. The CDR3 nucleotides read TGTGCCAGCAGTTCCCCGGGTGACCGGGAGACCCAGTACTTC. Its protein product is CASSSPGDRETQYF. The chain joins TRBV27 to TRBJ2-5; D unclear. Germline CDR1 MNHEY, CDR2 SMNVEV (reference sequence). Deletions cut 4 bases from V and 5 bases from J, with 14 bases between. CDR3 size: 14 residues.

The rearrangement links TRBV9 to TRBJ2-7; the D is unclear. V was clipped by 4 bases and J by 1 base, with 21 bases between them. Per germline, CDR1 SGDLS and CDR2 YYNGEE. The CDR3 spans 17 residues. CDR3 bases: TGTGCCAGCAGCCCCGGTTGGGGATGGTGGGCATCCTACGAGCAGTACTTC. The encoded protein is CASSPGWGWWASYEQYF. The variable domain in full, with the rest retrieved from reference TRBV9 and TRBJ2-7, is DSGVTQTPKHLITATGQRVTLRCSPRSGDLSVYWYQQSLDQGLQFLIQYYNGEERAKGNILERFSAQQFPDLHSELNLSSLELGDSALYFCASSPGWGWWASYEQYFGPGTRLTVT.

J is TRBJ2-7 and V is TRBV29-1; 8 nucleotides match TRBD1. This CDR3 has 16 residues. Trimming at V came to 6 bases and at J to 1 base, leaving 14 bases not matched to a gene. CDR1 is SQVTM, CDR2 ANQGSEA, per germline. The CDR3 region has the DNA TGCAGCGTCGCTGGGGGTAGGACAGGGAGTTCCTACGAGCAGTACTTC. It translates to CSVAGGRTGSSYEQYF.

The chain is built from TRBV28 and TRBJ1-2, with D tentatively TRBD1 (5 bases). The CDR3 contains 15 residues. Trimming pared 6 bases from V and 4 bases from J, leaving 18 bases between. Germline V CDR1 and CDR2: MDHEN, SYDVKM. The CDR3 loop is CASSRTGGGLYGYTF. CDR3 sequence (DNA): TGTGCCAGCAGCCGTACAGGTGGAGGCCTCTATGGCTACACCTTC.

The CDR3 protein is CSVAYTGGSGPEAFF. CDR3 sequence (DNA): TGCAGCGTTGCCTATACAGGGGGCTCAGGTCCTGAAGCTTTCTTT. The J gene is TRBJ1-1, the V gene TRBV29-1, with 9 bases that match TRBD1. V shed 4 bases and J 6 bases; nucleotides not matched to a gene: 12. This CDR3 region has 15 residues. Germline CDR1 is SQVTM and CDR2 is ANQGSEA.

The CDR3 nucleotides read TGCAGTGCTAGAGATTGGTCAACGGGACTAGCCCACAATGAGCAGTTCTTC. Amino acids: CSARDWSTGLAHNEQFF. J is TRBJ2-1 and V is TRBV20-1; TRBD2 aligns across 9 bases. Looked up from germline, CDR1 is DFQATT and CDR2 is SNEGSKA (reference sequence). The CDR3 contains 17 residues. Trimming took 0 bases from V and 5 from J; bases not matched to a gene: 11.

This rearrangement joins TRBV29-1 to TRBJ1-2; 7 nucleotides line up with TRBD1. The V segment lost 6 bases and the J segment 2 bases; nucleotides outside the gene matches: 3. This CDR3 is 12 amino acids long. CDR1 is SQVTM and CDR2 is ANQGSEA in the germline V gene. The CDR3 sequence: CSVGQTNYGYTF. The CDR3 DNA reads TGCAGCGTGGGACAGACCAACTATGGCTACACCTTC.

The sample holds many counts of this clonotype. This chain links TRBV20-1 with TRBJ2-3; possible D gene TRBD1, 5 bases. Germline V CDR1 and CDR2: DFQATT, SNEGSKA (reference sequence). The CDR3 has 15 residues. The V end was cut by 4 bases, the J end by 2 bases, with 16 bases between. The CDR3 DNA follows: TGCAGTGCTACCTCTGGGGCGGAGATCACAGATACGCAGTATTTT. Encoded protein: CSATSGAEITDTQYF.

This clonotype was recorded a few times. The J gene is TRBJ1-1, the V gene TRBV7-9, with D tentatively TRBD1 (5 bases). Germline V gene sequence: CDR1 SEHNR, CDR2 FQNEAQ (reference sequence). There are 15 residues in the CDR3. Trimming left V 1 base short and J 1 base short, with 10 bases between. The CDR3 loop reads CASSLDRGSNTEAFF. The CDR3 DNA is TGTGCCAGCAGCTTAGACCGGGGCTCGAACACTGAAGCTTTCTTT.

CDR3 nucleotides: TGTGCCAGCAGCTCTGGACTAGCGAGCTCCTACGAGCAGTACTTC. Its translation is CASSSGLASSYEQYF. The chain couples TRBV7-9 to TRBJ2-7; 9 positions agree with TRBD2. The CDR3 contains 15 residues. Germline V gene data show CDR1 as SEHNR and CDR2 as FQNEAQ (reference sequence). Unmatched junction bases numbered 4, after V lost 4 bases and J lost 0 bases.

This clonotype was seen ten or more times. This chain joins TRBV6-2 or TRBV6-3 and TRBJ2-7, with no clear D. There are 12 residues in the CDR3. V was shortened by 6 bases and J by 2 bases, with 8 bases between the two germline ends. Germline V gene lookup returns CDR1 MNHEY and CDR2 SVGEGT. For the CDR3, the DNA is TGTGCCAGCAGCGTCGGTACCTACGAGCAGTACTTC. The encoded protein is CASSVGTYEQYF.

This clonotype was counted at least ten times. CDR3 coding DNA: TGTGCCAGCAGCCAAGCACCTGACCCACAAGAGACCCAGTACTTC. The encoded protein is CASSQAPDPQETQYF. J is TRBJ2-5 and V is TRBV4-2; no clear D gene. The CDR3 runs to 15 residues. V lost 1 base to trimming and J lost 2 bases, with 11 bases between them. Per germline, CDR1 LGHNA and CDR2 YNFKEQ.

This clonotype occurred a few times. The gene calls are TRBV29-1 and TRBJ1-6; the match to TRBD1 covers 8 bases. CDR1 and CDR2 (germline): SQVTM, ANQGSEA. The CDR3 spans 15 residues. V lost 6 bases to trimming and J lost 6 bases; unmatched junction nucleotides: 10. The CDR3 nucleotides are TGCAGCGTCGGCGATGGACAGGGTCTTAATTCACCCCTCCACTTT. Protein product: CSVGDGQGLNSPLHF.

This clonotype was counted between two and nine times. The chain has TRBV18 and TRBJ2-7; 10 nucleotides align to TRBD2. V dropped 2 bases and J dropped 3; count of bases not matched to a gene: 4. Germline V gene lookup returns CDR1 KGHSH and CDR2 LQKENI. This CDR3 comprises 15 residues. CDR3 loop: CASSPEAGGGYEQYF. CDR3 nucleotides: TGTGCCAGCTCACCAGAAGCGGGAGGGGGCTACGAGCAGTACTTC.

This chain connects TRBV7-9 to TRBJ2-7, with 10 bases matching TRBD2. The CDR3 sequence is 16 residues long. Germline trimming cut 2 bases from V and 0 bases from J; bases unmatched to any gene: 4. Germline CDR1 and CDR2: SEHNR and FQNEAQ (reference sequence). Here the CDR3 DNA reads TGTGCCAGCAGCTTACGACTAGCGGGTTTCTCCTACGAGCAGTACTTC. Protein: CASSLRLAGFSYEQYF.

This clonotype was picked up many times. This chain connects TRBV29-1 to TRBJ2-1; D is ambiguous. The CDR3 length is 11 residues. CDR1 and CDR2 (germline): SQVTM, ANQGSEA. V gave up 7 bases and J gave up 6 bases, with 10 bases separating them. The CDR3 region is CSAKDLNEQFF. The CDR3 region has the DNA TGCAGCGCCAAGGATCTCAATGAGCAGTTCTTC.

This clonotype was observed at least ten times. V gene TRBV7-8 combines with J gene TRBJ1-1; maybe TRBD1 (5 bases). V gave up 0 bases and J gave up 4 bases, with 6 bases separating them. CDR3 length: 13 residues. Germline CDR1 SGHVS, CDR2 FQNEAQ. DNA of the CDR3: TGTGCCAGCAGCTTAGCGCAGGGCACTGAAGCTTTCTTT. Its translation: CASSLAQGTEAFF.

With regard to this clonotype: The junction departs from germline at one end; a sequencing error may be responsible. CDR3 bases: TGTACCAGCAGTTCTCTAGGCGGGGGGCAGAGAGCCCGCGGGGAGACCCAGTACTTC. Residues: CTSSSLGGGQRARGETQYF. The chain links TRBV3-1 to TRBJ2-5; 8 bases align to TRBD2. Germline CDR1 LGHDT, CDR2 YNNKEL (reference sequence). The length of the CDR3 is 19 residues.

This clonotype came up a few times. J is TRBJ2-5 and V is TRBV20-1, with 8 bases identical to TRBD2. V gave up 3 bases and J gave up 5 bases; unmatched junction bases: 8. This CDR3 is 14 amino acids long. In germline, CDR1 is DFQATT, CDR2 SNEGSKA (reference sequence). DNA of the CDR3: TGCAGTGCTAGCCAGAGCGGGAGAATTGAGACCCAGTACTTC. Amino acids: CSASQSGRIETQYF.